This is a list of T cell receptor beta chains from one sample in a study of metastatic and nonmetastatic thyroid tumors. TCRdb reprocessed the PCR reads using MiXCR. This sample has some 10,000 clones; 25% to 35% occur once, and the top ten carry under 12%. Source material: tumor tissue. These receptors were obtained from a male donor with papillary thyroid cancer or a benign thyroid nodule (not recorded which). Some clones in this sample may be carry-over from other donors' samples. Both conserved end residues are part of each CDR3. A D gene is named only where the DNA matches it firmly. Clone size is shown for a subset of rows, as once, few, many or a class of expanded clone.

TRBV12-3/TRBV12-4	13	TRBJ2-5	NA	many	CASSWDSQETQYF	TGTGCCAGCAGTTGGGACTCACAAGAGACCCAGTACTTC
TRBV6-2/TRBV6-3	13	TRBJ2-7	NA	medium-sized	CASNPLLGNEQYF	TGTGCCAGCAATCCTCTCCTGGGGAACGAGCAGTACTTC
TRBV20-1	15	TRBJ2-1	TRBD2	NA	CSARTRLAGAREQFF	TGCAGTGCTAGAACTCGACTAGCGGGAGCAAGAGAGCAGTTCTTC
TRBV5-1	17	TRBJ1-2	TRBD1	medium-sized	CASSLQSPFTGDYGYTF	TGCGCCAGCAGCCTGCAATCCCCTTTCACAGGGGACTATGGCTACACCTTC
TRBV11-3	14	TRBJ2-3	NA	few	CASSLASLTDTQYF	TGTGCCAGCAGCTTAGCATCGCTTACAGATACGCAGTATTTT
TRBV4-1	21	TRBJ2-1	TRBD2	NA	CASSQGLAGLAVLSSYNEQFF	TGCGCCAGCAGCCAGGGGCTCGCGGGACTAGCCGTCCTAAGCTCCTACAATGAGCAGTTCTTC
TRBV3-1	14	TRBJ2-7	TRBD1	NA	CAVQGGLNSYEQYF	TGTGCCGTACAGGGGGGATTAAACTCCTACGAGCAGTACTTC
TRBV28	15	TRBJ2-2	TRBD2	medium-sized	CASSYTAGVDGELFF	TGTGCCAGCAGTTATACAGCGGGAGTCGACGGGGAGCTGTTTTTT
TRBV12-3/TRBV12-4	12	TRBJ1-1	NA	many	CASTLGAGEAFF	TGTGCCAGCACTTTGGGGGCCGGAGAAGCTTTCTTT
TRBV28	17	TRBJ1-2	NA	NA	CASSLLDSRGSYYGYTF	TGTGCCAGCAGTTTATTGGATTCCAGGGGATCGTACTATGGCTACACCTTC
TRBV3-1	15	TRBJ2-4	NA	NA	CASSQDSVSGNIQYF	TGTGCCAGCAGCCAAGATTCCGTTTCTGGGAACATTCAGTACTTC
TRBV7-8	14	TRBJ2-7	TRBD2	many	CASSFGGAMYEQYF	TGTGCCAGCAGCTTCGGGGGGGCCATGTACGAGCAGTACTTC
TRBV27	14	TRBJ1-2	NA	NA	CASSFGGGGGGYTF	TGTGCCAGCAGTTTTGGCGGGGGAGGTGGTGGCTACACCTTC
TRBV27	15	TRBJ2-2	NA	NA	CASSYSSSGTGELFF	TGTGCCAGCAGTTACTCGAGTTCTGGGACCGGGGAGCTGTTTTTT
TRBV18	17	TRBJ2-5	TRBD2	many	CASSPGSGGRHWETQYF	TGTGCCAGCTCACCCGGGAGCGGGGGACGACATTGGGAGACCCAGTACTTC
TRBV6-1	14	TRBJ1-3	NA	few	CASSTTDSGNTIYF	TGTGCCAGCAGTACGACGGACTCTGGAAACACCATATATTTT
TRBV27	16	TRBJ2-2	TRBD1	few	CASSLSPGQGTGEPFF	TGTGCCAGCAGTTTATCGCCGGGACAGGGTACCGGGGAGCCGTTTTTT
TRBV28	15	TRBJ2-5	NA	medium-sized	CASSPWDEGTETQYF	TGTGCCAGCAGTCCCTGGGATGAGGGTACGGAGACCCAGTACTTC
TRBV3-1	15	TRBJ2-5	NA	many	CASSRDPSLGETQYF	TGTGCCAGCAGCCGTGACCCTAGCCTGGGGGAGACCCAGTACTTC
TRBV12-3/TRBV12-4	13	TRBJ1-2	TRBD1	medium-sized	CASQGQGNYGYTF	TGTGCCAGCCAAGGACAGGGGAACTATGGCTACACCTTC
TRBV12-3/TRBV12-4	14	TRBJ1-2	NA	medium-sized	CASSPSRSNYGYTF	TGTGCCAGCAGTCCCTCGAGGTCTAACTATGGCTACACCTTC
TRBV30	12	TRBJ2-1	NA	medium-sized	CAWSSEANEQFF	TGTGCCTGGAGTTCGGAGGCCAATGAGCAGTTCTTC
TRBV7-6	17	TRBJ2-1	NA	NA	CASSSRVNGSFYNEQFF	TGTGCCAGCAGCTCCCGTGTGAACGGGAGTTTTTACAATGAGCAGTTCTTC
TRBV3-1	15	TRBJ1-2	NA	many	CASSPNSYDSYGYTF	TGTGCCAGCAGCCCCAATTCGTACGACAGCTATGGCTACACCTTC
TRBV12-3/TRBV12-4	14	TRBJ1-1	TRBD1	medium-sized	CASRPGAGGTEAFF	TGTGCCAGCAGACCCGGGGCAGGGGGCACTGAAGCTTTCTTT
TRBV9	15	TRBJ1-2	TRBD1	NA	CASSVETGGVYGYTF	TGTGCCAGCAGCGTAGAGACAGGGGGGGTCTATGGCTACACCTTC
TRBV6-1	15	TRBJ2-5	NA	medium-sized	CASSAQGGGQETQYF	TGTGCCAGCAGTGCACAGGGAGGTGGGCAAGAGACCCAGTACTTC
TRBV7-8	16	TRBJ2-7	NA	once	CASSLQTVTGELEQYF	TGTGCCAGCAGCTTACAAACCGTAACGGGAGAACTCGAGCAGTACTTC
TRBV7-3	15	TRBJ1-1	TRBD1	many	CASSQQGRGQTEAFF	TGTGCCAGCAGCCAGCAGGGCAGGGGGCAGACTGAAGCTTTCTTT
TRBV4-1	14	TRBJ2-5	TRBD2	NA	CASSLGTSVETQYF	TGCGCCAGCAGCCTAGGGACTAGCGTCGAGACCCAGTACTTC
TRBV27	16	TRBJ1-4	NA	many	CASSPFGGATNEKLFF	TGTGCCAGCAGCCCTTTTGGGGGCGCAACTAATGAAAAACTGTTTTTT
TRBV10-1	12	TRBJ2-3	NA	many	CAGSEFADTQYF	TGCGCCGGCAGTGAGTTTGCAGATACGCAGTATTTT
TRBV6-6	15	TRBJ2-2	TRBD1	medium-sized	CASSYRDRGYGELFF	TGTGCCAGCAGTTACAGGGACAGGGGCTACGGGGAGCTGTTTTTT
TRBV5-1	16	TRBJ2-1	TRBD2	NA	CASSPVGAGVRGRKFF	TGCGCCAGCAGCCCGGTGGGAGCGGGGGTTAGAGGGAGGAAGTTCTTC
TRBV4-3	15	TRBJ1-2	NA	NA	CASSQATTANYGYTF	TGCGCCAGCAGCCAAGCGACGACAGCTAACTATGGCTACACCTTC
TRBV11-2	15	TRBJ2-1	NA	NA	CASSLKGGSYNEQFF	TGTGCCAGCAGCTTAAAAGGGGGTTCCTACAATGAGCAGTTCTTC
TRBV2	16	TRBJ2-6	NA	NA	CASSVLCGTGANVLTF	TGTGCCAGCAGTGTCCTATGTGGTACTGGGGCCAACGTCCTGACTTTC
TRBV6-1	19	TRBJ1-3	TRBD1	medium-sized	CASSEGFGTEDFSGNTIYF	TGTGCCAGCAGTGAAGGGTTCGGGACAGAGGATTTCTCTGGAAACACCATATATTTT
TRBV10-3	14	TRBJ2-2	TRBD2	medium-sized	CAITPGLNTGELFF	TGTGCCATCACTCCGGGACTAAACACCGGGGAGCTGTTTTTT
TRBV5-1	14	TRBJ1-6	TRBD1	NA	CASSSGQGLSPLHF	TGCGCCAGCAGTTCGGGACAGGGCCTTTCACCCCTCCACTTT
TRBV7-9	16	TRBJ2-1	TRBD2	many	CASSPTSGRAKNEQFF	TGTGCCAGCAGCCCGACTAGCGGGAGGGCCAAGAATGAGCAGTTCTTC
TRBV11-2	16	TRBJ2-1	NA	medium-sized	CASSYETEGPYNEQFF	TGTGCCAGCAGCTACGAGACCGAGGGGCCCTACAATGAGCAGTTCTTC
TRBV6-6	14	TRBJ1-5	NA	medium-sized	CASSYEVQHRPQHF	TGTGCCAGCAGTTACGAGGTCCAGCATCGCCCCCAGCATTTT
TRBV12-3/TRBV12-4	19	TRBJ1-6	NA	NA	CASSFGGPREGPKDSPLHF	TGTGCCAGCAGTTTCGGGGGACCTAGGGAGGGACCTAAGGATTCACCCCTCCACTTT
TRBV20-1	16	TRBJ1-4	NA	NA	CSARDQDMGTNEKLFF	TGCAGTGCTAGAGATCAAGACATGGGGACTAATGAAAAACTGTTTTTT
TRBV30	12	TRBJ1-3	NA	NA	CAWRDPGNTIYF	TGTGCCTGGAGAGACCCTGGAAACACCATATATTTT
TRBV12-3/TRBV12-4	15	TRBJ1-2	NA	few	CASSSRGQINYGYTF	TGTGCCAGCAGTTCCCGAGGGCAGATTAACTATGGCTACACCTTC
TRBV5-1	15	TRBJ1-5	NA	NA	CASSPDGATNQPQHF	TGCGCCAGCAGCCCCGACGGGGCAACTAATCAGCCCCAGCATTTT
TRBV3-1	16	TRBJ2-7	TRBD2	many	CASSQEAWLAGHEQYF	TGTGCCAGCAGCCAAGAAGCATGGCTAGCGGGACACGAGCAGTACTTC
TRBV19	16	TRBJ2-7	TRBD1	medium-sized	CASSIDGDRVWGEQYF	TGTGCCAGTAGTATAGATGGGGACAGGGTGTGGGGCGAGCAGTACTTC
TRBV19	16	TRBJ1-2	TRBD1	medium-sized	CASSTGTGRKSYGYTF	TGTGCCAGTAGTACTGGGACAGGGCGGAAGAGCTATGGCTACACCTTC